The next 13 T cell receptor beta chains were all read from a single sample in a study of blood T cell repertoires in COVID-19. Data came from immunoSEQ multiplex PCR; TCRdb stores just in-frame clones and leaves some out. The table includes approximately 250,000 clones, approximately 80% detected once. Sequencing input: peripheral blood. These receptors came from a man aged 60 to 75 with acute or convalescent COVID-19.

This clone was detected only once. This chain connects TRBV19 to TRBJ1-1; a possible D gene is TRBD1 (6 bases). V was clipped by 11 bases and J by 1 base, with 11 bases between them. CDR3 size: 12 residues. CDR1 and CDR2 (germline): LNHDA, SQIVND (reference sequence). As DNA, the CDR3 is TGTGCCTCAGGACAGACGAACACTGAAGCTTTCTTT. Residues: CASGQTNTEAFF.

The chain couples TRBV9 to TRBJ1-4, with D possibly matching TRBD1 (5 bases). The CDR3 totals 15 residues. The V gene lost 4 bases and the J gene lost 0 bases, with 10 bases spanning the gap. Germline-derived CDR1 and CDR2 are SGDLS and YYNGEE. CDR3 nucleotide sequence: TGTGCCAGCAGCACCGACAGTGCAACTAATGAAAAACTGTTTTTT. Translated: CASSTDSATNEKLFF.

J is TRBJ2-7 and V is TRBV2; tentative D call: TRBD2 (5 bases). The CDR3 runs 14 residues. V was clipped by 4 bases and J by 0 bases, with 10 bases between them. Germline CDR1 reads SNHLY; CDR2 reads FYNNEI. CDR3 nucleotide sequence: TGTGCCAGCAGTGGTGACGGACTCTCCTACGAGCAGTACTTC. It encodes CASSGDGLSYEQYF.

V gene TRBV7-6 combines with J gene TRBJ1-1, with D perhaps matching TRBD1 (5 bases). Germline V gene sequence: CDR1 SGHVS, CDR2 FNYEAQ. With 4 bases removed from V and 4 bases from J, the gap between germline ends came to 10 bases. The CDR3 sequence is 13 residues long. The CDR3, as DNA: TGTGCCAGCAGCTCTTCCGGGGGCACTGAAGCTTTCTTT. Translated, it gives CASSSSGGTEAFF.

The chain links TRBV11-2 to TRBJ2-1, with a possible D match to TRBD2 (5 bases). Trimming took off 1 base at V and 4 bases at J, with 11 bases between the two ends. CDR1 SGHAT and CDR2 FQNNGV come from the germline V gene. The CDR3 is 15 residues long. CDR3 DNA sequence: TGTGCCAGCAGCTTAGGGGAGCCTCAGTACAATGAGCAGTTCTTC. It translates to CASSLGEPQYNEQFF.

This chain joins TRBV6-5 and TRBJ2-7; 8 nucleotides line up with TRBD1. The CDR3 covers 15 residues. Germline CDR1 reads MNHEY; CDR2 reads SVGAGI. Unmatched junction bases numbered 7, after V lost 6 bases and J lost 0 bases. CDR3 sequence reads: CASSTTGGPSYEQYF. In DNA, the CDR3 is TGTGCCAGCAGCACCACAGGGGGACCCTCCTACGAGCAGTACTTC.

The chain combines TRBV6-6 with TRBJ1-5; D is possibly TRBD1 (6 bases). This CDR3 spans 16 amino acids. The germline CDR1 and CDR2 sequences are MNHNY and SVGAGI (reference sequence). With 8 bases removed from V and 0 bases from J, the gap between germline ends came to 17 bases. CDR3 DNA sequence: TGTGCCAGCGTAGGGGCGGGGGGACATAGCAATCAGCCCCAGCATTTT. It yields the protein CASVGAGGHSNQPQHF.

A note on this clone: The same CDR3 is also encoded by other DNA sequences in this sample. The chain employs TRBV5-1 and TRBJ2-7; D perhaps matches TRBD1 (5 bases). Trimming left V 0 bases short and J 7 bases short, with 8 bases between. The germline gives CDR1 SGHRS, CDR2 YFSETQ. CDR3 length: 12 residues. The CDR3 reads CASSLEGYEQYF. CDR3 DNA sequence: TGCGCCAGCAGCTTGGAGGGGTATGAGCAGTACTTC.

This clone was recorded a few times. CDR3 loop: CASSSYGAGAEQYF. The DNA for the CDR3 is TGTGCCAGCAGTTCCTACGGGGCGGGAGCCGAGCAGTACTTC. The rearrangement uses TRBV6-5 and TRBJ2-7; 7 nucleotides line up with TRBD2. The CDR3 totals 14 residues. J was trimmed by 6 bases and V by 4 bases; bases with no gene match: 9. Per germline, CDR1 MNHEY and CDR2 SVGAGI.

The chain is built from TRBV11-2 and TRBJ2-3; TRBD2 matches 10 bases. Germline CDR1 SGHAT, CDR2 FQNNGV. The CDR3 loop spans 14 amino acids. Trimming took 3 bases from V and 14 from J; bases not matched to a gene: 11. The CDR3 DNA sequence: TGTGCCAGCAGCTTTGGGGGACTAGCGATTTCAGTGTATTTT. Protein sequence: CASSFGGLAISVYF. Full variable domain (outside the CDR3, taken from reference TRBV11-2 and TRBJ2-3): EAGVAQSPRYKIIEKRQSVAFWCNPISGHATLYWYQQILGQGPKLLIQFQNNGVVDDSQLPKDRFSAERLKGVDSTLKIQPAKLEDSAVYLCASSFGGLAISVYFGPGTRLTVL.

The chain carries TRBV15 and TRBJ1-2, with TRBD1 as a possible D gene (5 bases). Trimming shortened V by 1 base and J by 7 bases, and 19 bases separated the two germline ends. The CDR3 is made up of 16 amino acids. The germline V gene encodes CDR1 LNHNV and CDR2 YYDKDF (reference sequence). The CDR3 loop is CATSRGESRALAGYTF. The CDR3 DNA sequence: TGTGCCACCAGCAGAGGCGAATCCAGGGCGTTAGCTGGCTACACCTTC.

This sequence joins TRBV2 and TRBJ1-5; 9 nucleotides match TRBD1. There are 15 residues in the CDR3. In germline, CDR1 is SNHLY, CDR2 FYNNEI. V lost 6 bases, J lost 4 bases, and 7 bases stayed unmatched. Here the CDR3 reads CASSVGQGRNQPQHF. The DNA for the CDR3 is TGTGCCAGCAGCGTCGGACAGGGGAGGAATCAGCCCCAGCATTTT.

The rearrangement joins TRBV27 to TRBJ2-1; the match to TRBD2 covers 14 bases. This CDR3 is 16 amino acids long. Germline CDR1 and CDR2: MNHEY and SMNVEV (reference sequence). Germline trimming cut 6 bases from V and 6 bases from J; bases unmatched to any gene: 7. The CDR3 region is CASSRVGTSGSNEQFF. CDR3 bases: TGTGCCAGCAGCCGCGTAGGGACTAGCGGGAGCAATGAGCAGTTCTTC.